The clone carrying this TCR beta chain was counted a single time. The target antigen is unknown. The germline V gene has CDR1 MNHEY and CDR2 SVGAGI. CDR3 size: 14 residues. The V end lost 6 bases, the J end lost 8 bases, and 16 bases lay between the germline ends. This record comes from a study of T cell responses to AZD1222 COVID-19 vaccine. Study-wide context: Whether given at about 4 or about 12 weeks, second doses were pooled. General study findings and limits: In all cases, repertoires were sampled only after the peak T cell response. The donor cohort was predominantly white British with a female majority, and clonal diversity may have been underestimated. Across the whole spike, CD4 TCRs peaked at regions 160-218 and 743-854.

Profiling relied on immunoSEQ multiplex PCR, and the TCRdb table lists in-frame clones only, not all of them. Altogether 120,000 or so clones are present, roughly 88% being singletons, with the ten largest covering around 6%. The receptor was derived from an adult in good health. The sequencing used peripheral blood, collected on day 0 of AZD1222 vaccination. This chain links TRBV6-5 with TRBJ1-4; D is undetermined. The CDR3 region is CASSLSRSREKLFF. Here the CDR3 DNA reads TGTGCCAGCAGCCTTTCAAGGAGCAGGGAAAAACTGTTTTTT.